The source of this TCR beta chain is a study of STAT3 mutations in large granular lymphocyte leukemia. Study-wide points: Every T-cell large granular lymphocyte leukemia patient had at least one immunodominant TCR beta clonotype. Some patients had dominant TCR clones larger than their STAT3 mutant burden.

Germline CDR1 and CDR2: MNHEY and SVGAGI. The CDR3 covers 13 residues. The V end lost 4 bases, the J end lost 3 bases, and 9 bases lay between the germline ends. Only in-frame clones appear in the TCRdb table, and some are missing; sequencing was by immunoSEQ multiplex PCR. This sample yields tens of thousands of clones, of which more than 75% are seen a single time; 12% belongs to the top ten. About this clone itself: What it binds is not known.

The sequenced sample was peripheral blood mononuclear cells. The clonotype comes from a man aged 55 to 70 with T-cell large granular lymphocyte leukemia. Some clones in this sample may be carry-over from other donors' samples. V is TRBV6-5 and J is TRBJ1-2, with no clear D. CDR3 amino acids: CASSSRSDYGYTF. The CDR3 DNA reads as TGTGCCAGCAGTTCTCGGAGTGACTATGGCTACACCTTC.